A single TCR beta chain is shown here with its context. The antigen this receptor binds is unknown. There are no base qualities to consult, and no much larger clone falls within one base. The sample comes from a study of sequential checkpoint blockade in melanoma (dated by TCRdb to 2018 to 2020). Regarding the complete study: Using 1:1 randomization, the trial assigned patients either to first-line nivolumab followed by ipilimumab (arm A) or to ipilimumab followed by nivolumab (arm B). Maintenance nivolumab was given following each of the two trial sequences.

TCRbeta CDR3 regions were immunosequenced from genomic DNA with the immunoSEQ Assay. Before high-throughput sequencing, genomic DNA was amplified using bias-controlled multiplex PCR. On the study's bioinformatics: To quantify the absolute abundance of each unique TCRbeta CDR3 region, the sequences were collapsed and filtered. Clonality was defined as 1 minus Pielou's evenness and was calculated using productive rearrangements only. A previously published method was used to identify clones with significantly greater frequencies in on-treatment samples than in baseline samples. TCRdb re-hosts the immuneACCESS table, in-frame sequences only. Its copies lack some clones; in the studies checked, an unresolved V gene accounts for under half of them, and the cause for the rest is not known. V and J calls and clone size come straight from that table; D and trimming were deduced from the DNA. This sample lists roughly 18,000 clones; 69% were detected once. The biggest ten clones account for about 19% of the sample.

In light of the paper, this sample's treatment or condition label describes: randomized to nivolumab then ipilimumab (arm A) or the reverse (arm B). None of the trial patients had been given prior DNA-damaging chemotherapy. Thawed PBMCs were sorted on a FACS Aria II flow cytometer to isolate live CD3+CD8+ cells negative for CD19 and CD56. Samples came from patients with melanoma in CheckMate 064, a randomized, open-label phase II trial of sequential checkpoint blockade. Leukapheresis was used to collect peripheral blood mononuclear cells, which were then purified with Ficoll-Paque and frozen in human serum with 10% DMSO. Purity of sorted blood CD3+CD8+ cells was verified at >98% immediately after sorting, followed by DNA extraction. CDR1 and CDR2 (LGHNT, FRNRAP) derive from the germline V gene. V gives up 8 bases and J gives up 3 bases, and the segment between their germline ends measures 10 bases. Measured from the cysteine to the phenylalanine, the CDR3 is 12 residues long. Only CDR3 DNA is held: 36 bases, read in frame from base 1.

The full study reports these points: Validation of the response-prediction model combining TCR metrics and mutation burden is needed in larger, independent patient cohorts.

Sequenced here: CD8+ T cells sorted from blood (inferred from file names), sampled from a patient given nivolumab and ipilimumab in sequence. The TCR originated in a human donor with melanoma. The chain links TRBV12-5 with TRBJ1-1; 5 matching bases give a weak D call of TRBD1. The nucleotides read TGTGCTAGTAGGGGTTTAGACACTGAAGCTTTCTTT. Translated, this is CASRGLDTEAFF.